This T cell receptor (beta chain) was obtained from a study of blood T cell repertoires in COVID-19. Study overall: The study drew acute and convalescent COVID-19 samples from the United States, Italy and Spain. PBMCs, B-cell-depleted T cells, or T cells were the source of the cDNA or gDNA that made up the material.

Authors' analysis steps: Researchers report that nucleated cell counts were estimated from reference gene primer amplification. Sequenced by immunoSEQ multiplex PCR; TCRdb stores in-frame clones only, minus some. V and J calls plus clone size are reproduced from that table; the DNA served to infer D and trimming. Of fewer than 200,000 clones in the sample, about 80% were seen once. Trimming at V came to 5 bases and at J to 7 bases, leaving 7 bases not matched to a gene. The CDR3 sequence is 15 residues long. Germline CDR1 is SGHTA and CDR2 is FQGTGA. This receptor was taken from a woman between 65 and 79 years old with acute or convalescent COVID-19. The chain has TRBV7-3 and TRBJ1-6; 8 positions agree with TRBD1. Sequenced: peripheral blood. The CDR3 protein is CASSRTGTGNSPLHF. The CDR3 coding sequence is TGTGCCAGCAGCCGAACCGGGACAGGAAATTCACCCCTCCACTTT.